The next 24 T cell receptor beta chains were all read from a single sample in a study of blood T cell repertoires in COVID-19 (dated by TCRdb to 2018 to 2020). The library was obtained by the immunoSEQ multiplex PCR assay. TCRdb took this table from immuneACCESS and kept in-frame rearrangements with V and J called. Such tables lack part of the clones; where checked against another copy, unresolved V genes explain under half of the gap, and the rest is unexplained. In this sample the table shows 150,000 to 200,000 clones, 70% to 90% of which occur a single time. The ten largest clones represent under 2.5% of the sample. Sequencing used peripheral blood. These receptors all stem from a man aged 70-80 years with active or convalescent COVID-19.

The chain links TRBV4-3 to TRBJ1-4; D is uncertain. This CDR3 comprises 13 residues. Between the trimmed V and J ends, which lost 1 base and 11 bases, there was a span of 11 bases. Germline CDR1 reads LGHNA; CDR2 reads YSLEER. CDR3 loop: CASSQAPGKKLFF. CDR3 nucleotides: TGCGCCAGCAGCCAAGCGCCGGGAAAGAAACTGTTTTTT.

The gene calls are TRBV27 and TRBJ2-3, with 10 nucleotides matching TRBD2. In germline, CDR1 is MNHEY, CDR2 SMNVEV (reference sequence). The length of the CDR3 is 16 residues. V lost 7 bases, J lost 4 bases, and 11 bases stayed unmatched. Written as DNA, the CDR3 is TGTGCCAGCACCCTTCTAGCGGGGGCTCTCTCAGATACGCAGTATTTT. Translating it yields CASTLLAGALSDTQYF.

The genes are TRBV19 and TRBJ1-5; TRBD1 is a possible D gene (5 bases). V was shortened by 5 bases and J by 3 bases, with 8 bases between the two germline ends. The germline gives CDR1 LNHDA, CDR2 SQIVND (reference sequence). This CDR3 is 13 amino acids long. The CDR3 region has the DNA TGTGCCAGTAGTGGGGGGGACAATCAGCCCCAGCATTTT. Its protein product is CASSGGDNQPQHF.

The chain has TRBV27 and TRBJ2-1; perhaps TRBD1 as D (6 bases). In germline, CDR1 is MNHEY, CDR2 SMNVEV (reference sequence). This CDR3 has 15 amino acids. Trimming removed 4 bases from V and 6 bases from J, with 16 bases in between. In DNA form, the CDR3 reads TGTGCCAGCAGTTCAACAGGGTCCTGGGGCAATGAGCAGTTCTTC. Its protein product is CASSSTGSWGNEQFF.

The chain is built from TRBV19 and TRBJ2-5; 9 nucleotides align to TRBD2. Trimming cost V 1 base and J 3 bases; bases outside gene matches: 3. Germline CDR1 reads LNHDA; CDR2 reads SQIVND (reference sequence). This CDR3 comprises 15 residues. CDR3: CASSIVGGGEETQYF. The CDR3 DNA follows: TGTGCCAGTAGTATAGTCGGCGGGGGGGAAGAGACCCAGTACTTC.

V gene TRBV10-3 combines with J gene TRBJ1-1, with 7 nucleotides matching TRBD1. Trimming cost V 2 bases and J 1 base; bases outside gene matches: 4. The CDR3 runs 15 residues. Germline V lookup: CDR1 ENHRY, CDR2 SYGVKD. CDR3 in amino acids: CAISERQGGNTEAFF. CDR3 bases: TGTGCCATCAGTGAGAGACAGGGAGGGAACACTGAAGCTTTCTTT.

This clone was counted between two and nine times. This chain links TRBV7-2 with TRBJ2-3, with TRBD2 identical over 15 bases. CDR1 and CDR2 (germline): SGHTA, FQGNSA. V lost 4 bases, J lost 0 bases, and 8 bases stayed unmatched. CDR3 length equals 19 residues. The CDR3 region has the DNA TGTGCCAGCAGCTCACCGGGGACTAGCGGGGGGCCCAGCACAGATACGCAGTATTTT. This codes for CASSSPGTSGGPSTDTQYF.

CDR3 nucleotides: TGTGCCAGTCAAACCGGGGGGACAATGGATGGCTACACCTTC. As protein: CASQTGGTMDGYTF. The V and J genes are TRBV19 and TRBJ1-2; D is perhaps TRBD1 (6 bases). Trimming took 8 bases from V and 6 from J, leaving 19 bases between them. The germline V gene has CDR1 LNHDA and CDR2 SQIVND (reference sequence). The CDR3 runs to 14 residues. The full variable domain, completed using reference TRBV19 and TRBJ1-2, is DGGITQSPKYLFRKEGQNVTLSCEQNLNHDAMYWYRQDPGQGLRLIYYSQIVNDFQKGDIAEGYSVSREKKESFPLTVTSAQKNPTAFYLCASQTGGTMDGYTFGSGTRLTVV.

J is TRBJ1-1 and V is TRBV2; 7 nucleotides match TRBD1. V trimming: 5 bases; J trimming: 2 bases; junction bases outside the gene matches: 5. Germline CDR1 is SNHLY and CDR2 is FYNNEI. The CDR3 length is 14 residues. CDR3 protein: CASSLWTGNTEAFF. The DNA of the CDR3 is TGTGCCAGCAGTCTCTGGACAGGAAACACTGAAGCTTTCTTT.

The V call is TRBV7-2, the J call TRBJ1-2; D uncertain. V lost 0 bases and J 0 bases, leaving 5 bases between the germline ends. Germline loops: CDR1 SGHTA, CDR2 FQGNSA. The CDR3 totals 14 residues. CDR3 residues: CASSLATANYGYTF. The DNA of the CDR3 is TGTGCCAGCAGCTTAGCCACTGCTAACTATGGCTACACCTTC.

CDR3 residues: CASSLDQSFSGNTIYF. The CDR3 DNA is TGTGCCAGCAGCTTGGACCAGTCCTTCTCTGGAAACACCATATATTTT. The chain employs TRBV5-4 and TRBJ1-3; no clear D gene. The CDR3 length is 16 residues. Germline V lookup: CDR1 SGHNT, CDR2 YYREEE (reference sequence). V lost 0 bases and J 0 bases, leaving 10 bases between the germline ends.

This chain uses TRBV7-9 with TRBJ2-3, with D perhaps matching TRBD1 (6 bases). Looked up from germline, CDR1 is SEHNR and CDR2 is FQNEAQ (reference sequence). Trimming removed 6 bases at V and 6 bases at J, with 10 bases between. This CDR3 has 12 residues. The CDR3 DNA sequence: TGTGCCAGCAGTCAGAGGGGGGATACGCAGTATTTT. Its protein product is CASSQRGDTQYF.

This chain connects TRBV5-4 to TRBJ2-7, with TRBD1 matching 7 bases. CDR1 is SGHNT, CDR2 YYREEE, per germline (reference sequence). V shed 0 bases and J 6 bases; nucleotides not matched to a gene: 15. The CDR3 consists of 17 residues. CDR3 loop: CASSLDTWELRGREQYF. As DNA, the CDR3 is TGTGCCAGCAGCTTGGACACATGGGAATTGAGGGGGCGCGAGCAGTACTTC.

CDR3 sequence (DNA): TGTGCCAGCAGTCCGGGAGGACTACCCTACGAGCAGTACTTC. Amino acids: CASSPGGLPYEQYF. The genes are TRBV27 and TRBJ2-7, with 7 bases matching TRBD2. Trimming removed 5 bases from V and 2 bases from J; junction bases left unmatched: 6. Germline V gene sequence: CDR1 MNHEY, CDR2 SMNVEV (reference sequence). The CDR3 contains 14 residues.

As DNA, the CDR3 is TGTGCCAGCAGAAGGACAGGGATGAACGAGCAGTACTTC. Translating gives CASRRTGMNEQYF. The chain employs TRBV28 and TRBJ2-7; 8 nucleotides match TRBD1. V lost 6 bases to trimming and J lost 5 bases; unmatched junction nucleotides: 6. From germline, CDR1 is MDHEN and CDR2 SYDVKM. The CDR3 is 13 residues long.

The V call is TRBV5-1, the J call TRBJ1-1, with 8 bases that match TRBD1. CDR3 length: 19 amino acids. V dropped 4 bases and J dropped 0; count of bases not matched to a gene: 17. Germline-derived CDR1 and CDR2 are SGHRS and YFSETQ. CDR3 bases: TGCGCCAGCAGCCCCAATCCCCCAGGGACAGGAGGGATGAACACTGAAGCTTTCTTT. Translating gives CASSPNPPGTGGMNTEAFF.

The chain joins TRBV29-1 to TRBJ2-1, with 12 bases lining up with TRBD2. V shed 3 bases and J 8 bases; nucleotides not matched to a gene: 11. In germline, CDR1 is SQVTM, CDR2 ANQGSEA. The CDR3 runs 16 residues. This chain's CDR3 is CSVEARLAGASDEQFF. The CDR3 DNA is TGCAGCGTTGAGGCCAGACTAGCGGGGGCCTCGGATGAGCAGTTCTTC.

The chain carries TRBV2 and TRBJ2-3, with TRBD1 identical over 7 bases. This CDR3 spans 15 amino acids. CDR1 is SNHLY, CDR2 FYNNEI, per germline. V lost 8 bases and J lost 4; bases outside the gene matches: 12. As DNA, the CDR3 is TGTGCCAGCGCAACGGGACAGACAACGGCAGATACGCAGTATTTT. Translated, it gives CASATGQTTADTQYF.

This sequence joins TRBV23-1 and TRBJ1-3, with D perhaps matching TRBD1 (5 bases). TRBV23-1 is designated an ORF whose function remains uncertain. This CDR3 has 17 amino acids. V was pared by 2 bases and J by 3 bases, with 17 bases between. CDR3 nucleotides: TGCGCCAGCAGTCAACCAGACAGTGAGGCGCGTGGAAACACCATATATTTT. It translates to CASSQPDSEARGNTIYF.

The gene calls are TRBV6-2 or TRBV6-3 and TRBJ2-7; TRBD2 aligns across 7 bases. In germline, CDR1 is MNHEY, CDR2 SVGEGT. J lost 0 bases, V lost 7 bases, and 9 bases had no gene match. There are 15 residues in the CDR3. In nucleotides, the CDR3 is TGTGCCAGCACCCCCTCGGGACTACACTCCTACGAGCAGTACTTC. Encoded protein: CASTPSGLHSYEQYF.

The rearrangement uses TRBV6-1 and TRBJ1-1; 8 positions match TRBD1. Germline-derived CDR1 and CDR2 are MNHNS and SASEGT. V lost 3 bases, J lost 5 bases, and 14 bases stayed unmatched. The CDR3 length is 17 residues. The CDR3 loop is CASSDRDRFYLRTEAFF. CDR3 nucleotide sequence: TGTGCCAGCAGTGACCGGGACAGGTTCTACCTGCGGACTGAAGCTTTCTTT.

The chain combines TRBV21-1 with TRBJ2-7; TRBD2, the table's D call, was not compared with the DNA. TRBV21-1 is assigned pseudogene status. The CDR3 length is 17 residues. The CDR3 DNA reads TGTGCCAGCAGCAAGGTTGAGGGTAATAGCGGGAAGTACGAGCAGTACTTC. Translated: CASSKVEGNSGKYEQYF.

The V gene is TRBV29-1, the J gene TRBJ1-3; a possible D gene is TRBD1 (6 bases). This CDR3 spans 13 amino acids. Germline CDR1 and CDR2: SQVTM and ANQGSEA. The ends were cut back, 7 bases at V and 4 bases at J, with 14 bases in the middle. In DNA form, the CDR3 reads TGCAGCGGATGTGGGGGCGAAGGAAACACCATATATTTT. Translating gives CSGCGGEGNTIYF.

The chain is built from TRBV27 and TRBJ2-7, with a weak D call TRBD1 (5 bases). Per germline, CDR1 MNHEY and CDR2 SMNVEV (reference sequence). V was cut by 5 bases and J by 9 bases, with 17 bases left in between. This CDR3 region has 13 residues. The DNA of the CDR3 is TGTGCCAGCAGTCTCCAGGTGCAGGGTAGGCAGTACTTC. It specifies CASSLQVQGRQYF.